The entry that follows covers one TCR beta chain sequence. Its antigen is not known. The data were taken from a study of response to subunit inactivated influenza vaccine. The study's findings and limits: Few additional T cells are recruited per seasonal influenza vaccination, authors suggested.

V was clipped by 5 bases and J by 1 base; unmatched bases: 8. Germline CDR1 MNHNS, CDR2 SASEGT. There are 16 residues in the CDR3. TCRdb ran MiXCR on the RT-PCR reads and lists one entry per CDR3 protein. The sample lists over 400,000 distinct CDR3 sequences, approximately 12% occurring once. The genes are TRBV6-1 and TRBJ2-5; 9 bases are a match to TRBD2. Sequenced material: PBMCs from blood, taken more than 35 days after vaccination. The sequence was collected from a man aged 45 to 65 who received an inactivated influenza vaccine. CDR3 DNA sequence: TGTGCCAGCAGTAGGTCGGGACTAGCAGCCCAAGAGACCCAGTACTTC. Protein product: CASSRSGLAAQETQYF.